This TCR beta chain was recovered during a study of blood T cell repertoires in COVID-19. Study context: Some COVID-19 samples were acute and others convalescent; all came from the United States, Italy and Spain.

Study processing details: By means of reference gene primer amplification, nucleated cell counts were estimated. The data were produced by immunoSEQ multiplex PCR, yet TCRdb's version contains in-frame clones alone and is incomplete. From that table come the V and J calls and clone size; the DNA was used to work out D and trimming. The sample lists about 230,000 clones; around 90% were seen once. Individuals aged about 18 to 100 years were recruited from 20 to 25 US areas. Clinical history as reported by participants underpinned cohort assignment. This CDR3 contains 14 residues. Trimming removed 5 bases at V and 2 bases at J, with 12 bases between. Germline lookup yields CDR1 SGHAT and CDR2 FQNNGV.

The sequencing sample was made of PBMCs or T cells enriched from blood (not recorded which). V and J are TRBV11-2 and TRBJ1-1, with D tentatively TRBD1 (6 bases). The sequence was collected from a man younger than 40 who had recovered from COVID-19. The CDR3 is CASSRTARNTEAFF. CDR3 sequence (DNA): TGTGCCAGCAGCCGGACAGCGCGAAACACTGAAGCTTTCTTT.